These 10 T cell receptor beta chains were sequenced from one sample in a study of T cell responses to AZD1222 COVID-19 vaccine. Using immunoSEQ multiplex PCR, the repertoire was profiled, and TCRdb retains in-frame clones only, with some absent. Of approximately 130,000 clones in the sample, 70% to 90% were seen once. The sample consisted of peripheral blood, taken 28 days after the second AZD1222 dose. The source of these receptors is an adult who received the AZD1222 COVID-19 vaccine.

This chain links TRBV18 with TRBJ2-3; no firm D call. This CDR3 is 14 amino acids long. V dropped 3 bases and J dropped 0 bases, with 7 bases sitting between them. The V gene's germline CDR1 is KGHSH and CDR2 LQKENI. CDR3 loop: CASSPRSSTDTQYF. CDR3 DNA sequence: TGTGCCAGCTCACCGAGGTCTAGCACAGATACGCAGTATTTT.

The J gene is TRBJ1-4, the V gene TRBV6-5; D is perhaps TRBD1 (6 bases). Germline CDR1 reads MNHEY; CDR2 reads SVGAGI. The CDR3 loop spans 13 amino acids. Trimming cost V 6 bases and J 3 bases, with 8 bases left between them. CDR3 residues: CASRRTANEKLFF. The DNA of the CDR3 is TGTGCCAGCAGGAGGACAGCTAATGAAAAACTGTTTTTT.

The chain joins TRBV7-2 to TRBJ1-2; 7 bases fit TRBD1. This CDR3 spans 16 amino acids. Germline values: CDR1 SGHTA, CDR2 FQGNSA. J lost 4 bases, V lost 5 bases, and 13 bases had no gene match. CDR3 residues: CASSREGAWASYGYTF. CDR3 DNA sequence: TGTGCCAGCAGCCGGGAGGGGGCTTGGGCGTCCTATGGCTACACCTTC.

This clone was seen a single time. The rearrangement joins TRBV30 to TRBJ1-6, with unresolved D. Germline V gene lookup returns CDR1 GTSNPN and CDR2 SVGIG (reference sequence). This CDR3 is 11 amino acids long. The germline V and J ends were trimmed by 3 bases and 8 bases, with 5 bases remaining between them. The CDR3 DNA reads as TGTGCCTGGAGAAGCGATTCACCCCTCCACTTT. This sequence encodes CAWRSDSPLHF.

The chain is built from TRBV6-5 and TRBJ2-7; possible D gene TRBD2, 5 bases. The CDR3 loop spans 15 amino acids. The V gene's germline CDR1 is MNHEY and CDR2 SVGAGI. Trimming took 4 bases from V and 5 from J, leaving 18 bases between them. The CDR3 spells CASSSAPTRRDEQYF. The CDR3 DNA reads TGTGCCAGCAGTTCCGCCCCAACTCGGCGGGACGAGCAGTACTTC.

The chain couples TRBV12-3 or TRBV12-4 to TRBJ2-5, with a weak D call TRBD2 (6 bases). The CDR3 spans 13 residues. V lost 4 bases and J 4 bases, leaving 10 bases between the germline ends. The CDR3 region has the DNA TGTGCCAGCAGTTATACGGGAGCAGAGACCCAGTACTTC. Protein product: CASSYTGAETQYF.

The table lists this clone with a count of one. V and J are TRBV29-1 and TRBJ1-2; perhaps TRBD1 as D (6 bases). Germline V CDR1 and CDR2: SQVTM, ANQGSEA. CDR3 length equals 15 residues. With 6 bases removed from V and 6 bases from J, the gap between germline ends came to 23 bases. CDR3 sequence: CSVGMDRISLNGYTF. The CDR3 nucleotides are TGCAGCGTGGGGATGGACAGAATAAGCCTAAATGGCTACACCTTC.

The chain couples TRBV10-3 to TRBJ1-1; D gene ambiguous. This CDR3 has 13 amino acids. Germline V lookup: CDR1 ENHRY, CDR2 SYGVKD. V was cut by 7 bases and J by 3 bases, with 12 bases left in between. The CDR3 DNA reads TGTGCCATCAAACCGGTTACGGACACTGAAGCTTTCTTT. Its protein is CAIKPVTDTEAFF.

This rearrangement joins TRBV27 to TRBJ1-1; D gene unclear. Germline loops: CDR1 MNHEY, CDR2 SMNVEV (reference sequence). The CDR3 sequence is 11 residues long. V was cut by 6 bases and J by 2 bases, with 4 bases left in between. The CDR3: CASRFNTEAFF. CDR3 bases: TGTGCCAGCAGATTTAACACTGAAGCTTTCTTT.

The CDR3 is CASSETIGTGRDEKLFF. CDR3 sequence (DNA): TGTGCCAGCAGTGAAACTATAGGGACAGGGAGGGATGAAAAACTGTTTTTT. The chain couples TRBV6-1 to TRBJ1-4; 9 positions match TRBD1. The CDR3 consists of 17 residues. Per the germline V gene, CDR1 is MNHNS and CDR2 is SASEGT. V gave up 2 bases and J gave up 6 bases; unmatched junction bases: 10.